The 9 T cell receptor beta chains given below trace back to one sample, sequenced in a study of graft-versus-host responses after intestinal transplantation. Some clones are missing from TCRdb's copy, which holds only in-frame ones; the method was immunoSEQ multiplex PCR. Among 84,000 or so clones listed, roughly 92% were seen once. Their target antigens are unknown. The sequencing here drew on unstimulated CD4+ T cells sorted from spleen or lymph node cells, taken before intestinal transplant. All receptors derive from a human donor who received an intestinal transplant.

This chain links TRBV5-1 with TRBJ2-5, with 8 nucleotides matching TRBD1. The length of the CDR3 is 14 residues. Germline V gene lookup returns CDR1 SGHRS and CDR2 YFSETQ. V lost 4 bases to trimming and J lost 5 bases; unmatched junction nucleotides: 7. The CDR3 here is CASSQGQAWETQYF. CDR3 DNA: TGCGCCAGCAGCCAGGGACAGGCTTGGGAGACCCAGTACTTC.

The chain uses TRBV6-5 and TRBJ2-7; no clear D gene. The CDR3 spans 12 residues. Germline V gives CDR1 MNHEY, CDR2 SVGAGI. The V gene lost 5 bases and the J gene lost 4 bases, with 9 bases spanning the gap. For the CDR3, the DNA is TGTGCCAGCAGTACCGGTCGGTACGAGCAGTACTTC. It yields the protein CASSTGRYEQYF.

The CDR3, as DNA: TGTGCCAGCAGTTACCTGGGCTCTGGAAACACCATATATTTT. Translating gives CASSYLGSGNTIYF. The chain recombines TRBV6-6 with TRBJ1-3; D uncertain. V lost 2 bases and J lost 0, with 5 bases in between. The CDR3 runs 14 residues. CDR1 and CDR2 (germline): MNHNY, SVGAGI (reference sequence).

The V gene is TRBV7-3, the J gene TRBJ2-5; D is unresolved. The end of the DNA fits TRBJ2-7 better, so the J call may be wrong. Germline CDR1 and CDR2: SGHTA and FQGTGA. The length of the CDR3 is 13 residues. CDR3 region: CASSLIGDTEQYF. The CDR3 DNA reads as TGTGCCAGCAGCCTAATCGGCGACACCGAGCAGTACTTC.

This clone was counted once. This chain connects TRBV27 to TRBJ2-4; 7 bases map to TRBD1. V was clipped by 8 bases and J by 7 bases; unmatched bases: 11. The length of the CDR3 is 14 residues. CDR1 MNHEY and CDR2 SMNVEV come from the germline V gene (reference sequence). CDR3 in amino acids: CASCRDSLCNIQYF. CDR3 coding DNA: TGTGCCAGCTGCCGGGACAGTCTATGCAACATTCAGTACTTC.

This chain links TRBV7-6 with TRBJ2-1; D possibly corresponds to TRBD2 (6 bases). The V end lost 2 bases, the J end lost 6 bases, and 17 bases lay between the germline ends. The germline V gene encodes CDR1 SGHVS and CDR2 FNYEAQ. The CDR3 is 16 residues long. In DNA, the CDR3 is TGTGCCAGCAGCTTATGGGGCGGCGGGGCCGCCAATGAGCAGTTCTTC. It is translated as CASSLWGGGAANEQFF. The whole variable domain, remainder taken from reference TRBV7-6 and TRBJ2-1, is GAGVSQSPRYKVTKRGQDVALRCDPISGHVSLYWYRQALGQGPEFLTYFNYEAQQDKSGLPNDRFSAERPEGSISTLTIQRTEQRDSAMYRCASSLWGGGAANEQFFGPGTRLTVL.

The V and J genes are TRBV7-9 and TRBJ2-7, with 13 bases identical to TRBD2. V gave up 2 bases and J gave up 5 bases; unmatched junction bases: 6. This CDR3 region has 16 residues. Germline CDR1 SEHNR, CDR2 FQNEAQ (reference sequence). CDR3 coding DNA: TGTGCCAGCAGCTTATCCCGGACTAGCGGGAGCGACGAGCAGTACTTC. This sequence encodes CASSLSRTSGSDEQYF.

For this clone: Other DNA sequences in the sample encode the same CDR3. The chain carries TRBV15 and TRBJ2-1; D ambiguous. The CDR3 extends over 13 amino acids. The germline V gene encodes CDR1 LNHNV and CDR2 YYDKDF (reference sequence). Trimming stripped 0 bases from V and 7 bases from J, with 7 bases between. The CDR3 nucleotides read TGTGCCACCAGCAGAGATAAGGGTAATGAGCAGTTCTTC. Amino acids: CATSRDKGNEQFF. The full variable domain, with the rest looked up from reference TRBV15 and TRBJ2-1, is DAMVIQNPRYQVTQFGKPVTLSCSQTLNHNVMYWYQQKSSQAPKLLFHYYDKDFNNEADTPDNFQSRRPNTSFCFLDIRSPGLGDTAMYLCATSRDKGNEQFFGPGTRLTVL.

CDR3 region: CASSQENRARTF. For the CDR3, the DNA is TGCGCCAGCAGCCAAGAAAACAGGGCAAGGACCTTC. The chain recombines TRBV4-1 with TRBJ1-2; perhaps TRBD1 as D (6 bases). The germline CDR1 and CDR2 sequences are MGHRA and YSYEKL. Trimming cost V 0 bases and J 14 bases, with 13 bases left between them. The CDR3 is made up of 12 amino acids.